Below are 5 T cell receptor beta chains sequenced from a single sample in a study of immune evolution from preneoplasia to lung adenocarcinoma. Here immunoSEQ multiplex PCR was the method, and the copy in TCRdb shows in-frame clones only, minus some. The sample shows about 41,000 clones, roughly 80% of them seen only once. The sequencing sample was made of FFPE invasive lung adenocarcinoma tissue. These receptors were obtained from a person between 55 and 69 years old with lung adenocarcinoma.

The J gene is TRBJ1-1, the V gene TRBV5-5; D may be TRBD1 (5 bases). V lost 8 bases to trimming and J lost 3 bases, with 20 bases between them. The germline V gene encodes CDR1 SGHKS and CDR2 YYEKEE (reference sequence). The CDR3 has 15 amino acids. The CDR3 reads CARSPTQGAYTEAFF. The CDR3 nucleotides are TGTGCCAGAAGTCCGACGCAGGGAGCTTACACTGAAGCTTTCTTT.

V is TRBV30 and J is TRBJ2-3; D is undetermined. The V end lost 7 bases, the J end lost 2 bases, and 19 bases lay between the germline ends. CDR1 is GTSNPN, CDR2 SVGIG, per germline (reference sequence). CDR3 length: 15 amino acids. In DNA form, the CDR3 reads TGTGCCTCAGACCCCAAGGGAATGGCCACAGATACGCAGTATTTT. This encodes CASDPKGMATDTQYF.

Only one count was recorded for this clone. The chain employs TRBV6-1 and TRBJ2-3; 11 positions agree with TRBD2. Germline lookup yields CDR1 MNHNS and CDR2 SASEGT. This CDR3 comprises 14 residues. The V and J ends lost 4 bases and 6 bases, in that order; junction bases with no gene match: 3. The DNA for the CDR3 is TGTGCCAGCAGTGGAACTAGCGGGAGTGATACGCAGTATTTT. Translating it yields CASSGTSGSDTQYF.

The chain recombines TRBV11-3 with TRBJ2-5; the match to TRBD1 covers 8 bases. Germline lookup yields CDR1 SGHNT and CDR2 YENEEA. The CDR3 totals 14 residues. V gave up 4 bases and J gave up 5 bases; unmatched junction bases: 6. The CDR3 protein is CASSSRGQGETQYF. CDR3 nucleotides: TGTGCCAGCAGCTCAAGAGGACAGGGCGAGACCCAGTACTTC.

This sequence joins TRBV27 and TRBJ2-7, with D perhaps matching TRBD2 (5 bases). The CDR3 sequence is 17 residues long. V was clipped by 6 bases and J by 4 bases, with 25 bases between them. The germline gives CDR1 MNHEY, CDR2 SMNVEV (reference sequence). In nucleotides, the CDR3 is TGTGCCAGCAGCGCCCGCAGGCCACAAGGCGGGTTATACGAGCAGTACTTC. Its protein is CASSARRPQGGLYEQYF.